This T cell receptor beta chain was captured in a study of beta chain features in type 1 diabetes (dated 2018 in TCRdb). About the study as a whole: Mean age, gender distribution, total cell number and subset yield were not different between patients and healthy donors. Across all samples, approximately 98,000,000 sorted cells were examined, and cell number per subset correlated strongly with RNA yield. In the study, TCRB repertoires of sorted circulating CD4+ T cell subsets from recently diagnosed type 1 diabetes patients were compared with those of matched healthy donors. Whereas all 28 donors provided naive and central memory subsets, regulatory and stem cell-like memory subsets were isolated from just 8 patients and roughly 8 healthy donors. The paper's findings and limits, for the study overall: Because the HLA sub-analyses included only small numbers of individuals, any influence of HLA type on TCRB rearrangement was left unresolved. In all four CD4+ subsets, TCRB CDR3 length was moderately but significantly shorter in type 1 diabetes patients. Shorter templates might be favored by PCR, yet because patient and control samples were amplified and corrected together, any such skew would affect both groups equally. At VDJ recombination sites, patients with type 1 diabetes made fewer insertions and deleted more nucleotides, a pattern implying thymic rearrangement abnormalities. The naive, central memory and regulatory TCRB repertoires appeared to resemble one another more closely among patients than among healthy donors. Because cDNA was sequenced instead of genomic DNA, highly expressing activated cells could be over-represented, though the groups showed no difference in activation or CD3 levels.

A single peripheral blood draw of roughly 0.11 L on average was collected from each donor into heparinised tubes. Naive, central memory, regulatory and stem cell-like memory CD4+ T cells were sorted on a BD FACSAria II using a panel including CD45RO, CCR7, CD25, CD127, CD95 and CD27. All sorted populations exceeded 95% purity. PBMCs were separated immediately by Lymphoprep density gradient centrifugation and were stained directly, without being cultured. Samples were stained and sorted in pairs, with one healthy donor and one patient per experiment, so that batch effects were minimized. The entire isolated RNA was reverse transcribed using the High Capacity cDNA Reverse Transcription Kit, and thus expressed TCRB transcripts were sequenced. Naive, central memory and regulatory T cell samples underwent deep immunoSEQ sequencing, averaging around 4 million total reads per sample. Sorted cells were lysed in RLT buffer and RNA was extracted with DNase-treated RNeasy Micro or Mini kits, depending on cell number. To prevent cross-contamination, every cell subset was processed on its own, while patient and healthy donor samples were processed together. The immunoSEQ multiplex PCR was used to amplify TCRB sequences from cDNA, yielding 87-bp fragments that span the CDR3 region. The amplicons were sequenced using the Illumina HiSeq platform. On the study's bioinformatics: PCR bias was corrected computationally using synthetic template baselines, and reads within Hamming distance 2 were collapsed, with unmergeable singletons discarded. Reads were aligned against IMGT to assign V, D and J genes, CDR3 length and insertions or deletions at six rearrangement sites. Within each subset, clonotype counts were normalized to the number of sorted cells before true diversity and Gini coefficients were calculated with the tcR R package. Repertoire sharing was quantified using the overlap coefficient calculated on TCRB nucleotide sequences. Out-of-frame TCRB sequences from naive cells were analyzed to stand in for the pre-selection repertoire. TCRdb mirrors the immuneACCESS table, restricted to in-frame sequences. Some clones are absent from its copies; in checked studies, under half trace to an unresolved V gene, and the reason for the others is unknown. V, J and clone size were drawn from that table, and D and trimming were deduced from the DNA. The sample has about 340,000 clones on record, about 14% of them singletons. The top ten hold roughly 0.015% of the sample.

Turning to this clone: This receptor's antigen is unknown. It has no much larger one-base neighbor in the sample; base qualities were not kept.

CDR1 and CDR2 were assigned from the germline V gene as LGHNA and YSLEER. Inclusive of the bounding cysteine and phenylalanine, the CDR3 is 16 residues long. Only the CDR3 portion is preserved as DNA: 48 bases, with reading frame beginning at the first base. V lost 2 bases and J lost 0 bases; the stretch between them is 10 bases long. The sequence was obtained from a woman aged 18 to 35 with type 1 diabetes. The rearrangement combines TRBV4-3 with TRBJ2-2, with TRBD2 perhaps the D gene, on 6 matching bases. The sequencing sample was made of naive CD4+ T cells from blood. The intended sense of this specimen's cell subset or site label: true naive CD4+ T cells. At the DNA level, the sequence is TGCGCCAGCAGCCAACCGGGACTCACGAACACCGGGGAGCTGTTTTTT. Its translation is CASSQPGLTNTGELFF.